The 2 T cell receptor beta chains below all came from one sample that was sequenced in a study of blood T cell repertoires in COVID-19. Data came from immunoSEQ multiplex PCR; TCRdb stores just in-frame clones and leaves some out. The data show roughly 41,000 clones, around 83% seen once. The sequencing sample was made of peripheral blood. The receptors shown here come from an elderly woman with acute or convalescent COVID-19.

This chain links TRBV6-5 with TRBJ1-1; 8 bases map to TRBD1. V was clipped by 2 bases and J by 3 bases; unmatched bases: 2. The germline V gene has CDR1 MNHEY and CDR2 SVGAGI. This CDR3 spans 14 amino acids. In DNA form, the CDR3 reads TGTGCCAGCAGTTACACGACAGGGGACACTGAAGCTTTCTTT. Its translation: CASSYTTGDTEAFF.

This chain connects TRBV5-8 to TRBJ1-6, with D unclear. Trimming took 4 bases from V and 4 from J, leaving 9 bases between them. From germline, CDR1 is SGHTS and CDR2 YDEGEE. There are 14 residues in the CDR3. The CDR3 nucleotides are TGTGCCAGCAGCGCCCCCGAGTATAATTCACCCCTCCACTTT. As protein: CASSAPEYNSPLHF.